A selection of T cell receptor beta chains follows, all from one sample in a study of blood T cells in healthy people across ages. TCRdb used MiXCR to reprocess the 5' RACE reads, holding one entry per CDR3 protein. The sample yields approximately 1.5 million distinct CDR3 sequences, almost 35% seen once. The sequenced sample was blood. These receptors were obtained from a woman in her twenties or thirties in good health. CDR3s include the opening cysteine and the closing phenylalanine or tryptophan. The D gene is left open where the match is weak. Size is omitted from some rows. Given values are once, few, many or a class for expanded clones.

>TRBD2|NA|TRBJ2-3|TRBV20-1
CSARDWTSYRSDTQYF
TGCAGTGCTAGAGACTGGACTAGCTATAGGTCAGATACGCAGTATTTT
>TRBD1|few|TRBJ1-5|TRBV4-1
CASSQVYPTSIRGRQPQHF
TGCGCCAGCAGCCAAGTCTATCCGACCTCGATCAGGGGGCGGCAGCCCCAGCATTTT
>TRBD1|few|TRBJ1-4|TRBV18
CASSPPKTGQGNEKLFF
TGTGCCAGCTCACCACCAAAAACGGGACAGGGGAATGAAAAACTGTTTTTT
>NA|NA|TRBJ1-2|TRBV14
CASSQYIEGSRYGYTF
TGTGCCAGCAGCCAATATATAGAGGGGAGTCGCTATGGCTACACCTTC
>TRBD2|few|TRBJ2-5|TRBV7-9
CASSSAGGSSETQYF
TGTGCCAGCAGCTCAGCGGGGGGCTCCTCGGAGACCCAGTACTTC
>TRBD2|NA|TRBJ2-5|TRBV29-1
CSVASGVQETRYF
TGCAGCGTTGCTAGCGGGGTACAAGAGACCCGGTACTTC
>NA|few|TRBJ1-4|TRBV30
CAWSRQRNNEKLFF
TGTGCCTGGAGTCGACAGAGGAATAATGAAAAACTGTTTTTT
>TRBD1|few|TRBJ2-7|TRBV5-1
CASSLSGQGSEQYF
TGCGCCAGCAGCTTATCAGGACAGGGAAGCGAGCAGTACTTC
>NA|few|TRBJ1-2|TRBV18
CASSPSIGYTF
TGTGCCAGCTCACCGTCGATTGGCTACACCTTC
>NA|NA|TRBJ2-2|TRBV7-9
CASSKQGGTGELFF
TGTGCCAGCAGTAAACAGGGTGGCACCGGGGAGCTGTTTTTT
>NA|few|TRBJ2-7|TRBV20-1
CSGYFLLYEQYF
TGCAGTGGTTATTTTCTACTCTACGAGCAGTACTTC
>NA|few|TRBJ2-3|TRBV10-3
CATRGQFRGVFTDTQYF
TGTGCCACCCGGGGCCAATTCAGGGGGGTCTTCACAGATACGCAGTATTTT
>NA|few|TRBJ2-3|TRBV10-3
CAIGGIPDTQYF
TGTGCCATCGGCGGGATCCCAGATACGCAGTATTTT
>TRBD2|NA|TRBJ2-7|TRBV30
CAWSSPDSGSPLGSYEQYF
TGTGCCTGGAGTTCCCCAGATAGCGGGTCTCCACTAGGGTCCTACGAGCAGTACTTC
>NA|NA|TRBJ2-7|TRBV20-1
CSARTGDTSVEQYF
TGCAGTGCTCGGACGGGAGATACATCGGTCGAGCAGTACTTC
>TRBD2|few|TRBJ2-1|TRBV20-1
CSARVASGGKYNEQFF
TGCAGTGCTAGAGTAGCTAGCGGGGGGAAATACAATGAGCAGTTCTTC
>NA|NA|TRBJ1-1|TRBV14
CANSLQHTEAFF
TGTGCCAACTCACTACAACACACTGAAGCTTTCTTT
>TRBD2|few|TRBJ2-7|TRBV20-1
CSAVAGGPDEQYF
TGCAGTGCTGTAGCGGGAGGTCCGGACGAGCAGTACTTC
>TRBD2|few|TRBJ2-3|TRBV15
CATSRHPRGAGGSDTQYF
TGTGCCACCAGCAGGCATCCGCGAGGAGCGGGAGGATCAGATACGCAGTATTTT
>NA|few|TRBJ1-2|TRBV15
CATSRVPSYGYTF
TGTGCCACCAGCAGAGTCCCCAGCTATGGCTACACCTTC
>NA|NA|TRBJ1-1|TRBV3-1
CASSPLLENTEAFF
TGTGCCAGCAGCCCCCTCTTGGAGAACACTGAAGCTTTCTTT
>TRBD2|once|TRBJ2-7|TRBV6-5
CACSFSLAGGPLAEQYF
TGTGCCTGCAGTTTTTCCCTTGCGGGAGGTCCCCTCGCCGAGCAGTACTTC
>NA|NA|TRBJ2-7|TRBV25-1
CASSEGARYEQYF
TGTGCCAGCAGTGAAGGGGCCCGGTACGAGCAGTACTTC
>TRBD1|NA|TRBJ1-5|TRBV5-1
CASSPGTGANQPQHF
TGCGCCAGCAGCCCGGGGACAGGGGCGAATCAGCCCCAGCATTTT
>NA|NA|TRBJ2-7|TRBV27
CASSLRAGSLYEQYF
TGTGCCAGCAGTTTAAGGGCAGGTTCCCTCTACGAGCAGTACTTC
>NA|NA|TRBJ2-3|TRBV24-1
CATSDPPGLTDTQYF
TGTGCCACCAGCGACCCGCCGGGGCTTACAGATACGCAGTATTTT
>TRBD2|NA|TRBJ2-5|TRBV2
CASRREGRGQETQYF
TGTGCCAGCAGGCGGGAGGGCCGGGGACAAGAGACCCAGTACTTC
>TRBD2|NA|TRBJ2-5|TRBV15
CATTVAGGYGETQYF
TGTGCCACCACTGTAGCGGGGGGCTATGGGGAGACCCAGTACTTC
>NA|NA|TRBJ2-1|TRBV6-6
CASKETDSYNEQFF
TGTGCCAGCAAGGAAACTGACTCCTACAATGAGCAGTTCTTC
>NA|NA|TRBJ2-7|TRBV5-1
CASSLATGSPYEQYF
TGCGCCAGCAGCTTGGCCACAGGGTCCCCCTACGAGCAGTACTTC
>NA|many|TRBJ2-3|TRBV20-1
CSVAYEGTDTQYF
TGCAGTGTTGCCTACGAAGGCACAGATACGCAGTATTTT
>TRBD1|NA|TRBJ2-5|TRBV15
CATSRTRGYEAQYF
TGTGCCACCAGCAGGACCAGGGGGTACGAGGCCCAGTACTTC
>NA|NA|TRBJ2-1|TRBV7-6
CASSALTAYNEQFF
TGTGCCAGCAGCGCGCTTACGGCCTACAATGAGCAGTTCTTC
>TRBD1|NA|TRBJ2-1|TRBV6-6
CASREPGQGKFF
TGTGCCAGCAGAGAACCGGGACAGGGAAAGTTCTTC
>NA|NA|TRBJ2-3|TRBV5-4
CASSQLDRADTQYF
TGTGCCAGCAGCCAACTTGACCGGGCAGATACGCAGTATTTT
>TRBD1|many|TRBJ2-7|TRBV5-1
CASSFGTGDDEQYF
TGCGCCAGCAGCTTTGGGACAGGGGACGACGAGCAGTACTTC
>TRBD2|NA|TRBJ2-1|TRBV27
CARSLVSGSYYNEQFF
TGTGCCCGCAGTTTAGTAAGCGGGAGTTACTACAATGAGCAGTTCTTC
>NA|NA|TRBJ2-5|TRBV3-1
CASSQDPASGVTQYF
TGTGCCAGCAGCCAAGATCCGGCTAGTGGGGTGACCCAGTACTTC
>NA|few|TRBJ2-7|TRBV6-1
CASTSDSIYEQYF
TGTGCCAGCACCTCAGACAGTATCTACGAGCAGTACTTC
>TRBD2|NA|TRBJ2-7|TRBV20-1
CSARAGGPVERYF
TGCAGTGCTAGAGCGGGAGGGCCTGTCGAGCGGTACTTC
>NA|NA|TRBJ2-3|TRBV3-1
CASSLSPWPDTQYF
TGTGCCAGCAGCCTCTCTCCTTGGCCAGATACGCAGTATTTT
>NA|NA|TRBJ1-1|TRBV11-2
CASSLEGADKTFF
TGTGCCAGCAGCTTAGAAGGTGCAGACAAGACTTTCTTT
>NA|NA|TRBJ1-5|TRBV7-2
CASSPGVSNQPQHF
TGCGCCAGCAGCCCCGGGGTGAGCAATCAGCCCCAGCATTTT
>NA|NA|TRBJ2-2|TRBV20-1
CSAKYPGTGELFF
TGCAGTGCTAAGTATCCAGGGACCGGGGAGCTGTTTTTT
>NA|NA|TRBJ2-3|TRBV19
CASKVPGAGTDTQYF
TGTGCCAGTAAAGTACCGGGAGCCGGCACAGATACGCAGTATTTT
>NA|many|TRBJ2-7|TRBV15
CATRDQTYEQYF
TGTGCCACTCGGGACCAAACCTACGAGCAGTACTTC